Each of the 8 T cell receptor beta chains below was sequenced from the same sample in a study of regulatory T cells in long-lasting Graves disease. Time point meaning: newly diagnosed GD, antithyroid drugs for less than 3 months. Isolated PBMC RNA provided the starting material for the TCR library. Through Arm-PCR of CDR3 regions and iRepertoire HTBI primers, TCR beta libraries were built. TCRdb ran MiXCR on the multiplex PCR reads and lists one entry per CDR3 protein. The data hold some 460,000 distinct CDR3 sequences, with around 16% observed a single time. These data were also reused for a study on T cells in Graves' hyperthyroidism and ophthalmopathy.

Sequencing was performed on peripheral blood mononuclear cells (PBMCs), taken at new diagnosis, from a patient treated with antithyroid drugs. The source is a man aged 40-55 years with Graves disease.

This clonotype was counted a few times. V and J are TRBV4-1 and TRBJ1-1; D is ambiguous. Between the trimmed V and J ends, which lost 7 bases and 1 base, there was a span of 13 bases. The CDR3 has 14 amino acids. Germline CDR1 and CDR2: MGHRA and YSYEKL. The CDR3 DNA sequence: TGCGCCAGCAAAAACCGGGTGGAGAACACTGAAGCTTTCTTT. The encoded protein is CASKNRVENTEAFF.

This clonotype came up many times. J is TRBJ2-1 and V is TRBV20-1; 7 bases are shared with TRBD2. Losses at the gene ends were 5 bases for V and 0 bases for J; bases not matched to a gene: 4. Germline V lookup: CDR1 DFQATT, CDR2 SNEGSKA (reference sequence). CDR3 length: 14 amino acids. The CDR3, as DNA: TGCAGTGCTCCCAAGCGGGACTCCTACAATGAGCAGTTCTTC. This gives the protein CSAPKRDSYNEQFF.

This clonotype was seen repeatedly, ten times or more. The chain combines TRBV5-1 with TRBJ2-5, with D possibly TRBD2 on 6 matching bases. V was clipped by 4 bases and J by 9 bases, with 16 bases between them. The CDR3 has 13 residues. The germline gives CDR1 SGHRS, CDR2 YFSETQ. DNA of the CDR3: TGCGCCAGCAGCGACGGGACTTGGGAGGCCCAGTACTTC. Protein: CASSDGTWEAQYF.

In its sample, this clonotype was seen many times. The V gene is TRBV2, the J gene TRBJ2-5; 12 nucleotides match TRBD2. CDR1 and CDR2 from the germline V gene are SNHLY and FYNNEI. The CDR3 extends over 16 amino acids. Trimming cost V 7 bases and J 2 bases; bases outside gene matches: 8. The CDR3 coding sequence is TGTGCCAGCAAGGGTTGGCTAGCGGGAGGGCAAGAGACCCAGTACTTC. This sequence encodes CASKGWLAGGQETQYF.

This clonotype was counted many times. This chain joins TRBV2 and TRBJ1-1; D ambiguous. CDR1 is SNHLY, CDR2 FYNNEI, per germline. There are 10 residues in the CDR3. V was trimmed by 9 bases and J by 4 bases, leaving 6 bases between them. In DNA, the CDR3 is TGTGCCAGTGAGGGCACTGAAGCTTTCTTT. Its translation: CASEGTEAFF.

This chain uses TRBV9 with TRBJ2-7; D unclear. Trimming removed 0 bases from V and 4 bases from J, with 14 bases in between. The CDR3 runs to 15 residues. The germline V gene encodes CDR1 SGDLS and CDR2 YYNGEE. The CDR3 here is CASSVAPDYGYEQYF. For the CDR3, the DNA is TGTGCCAGCAGCGTAGCGCCGGATTATGGGTACGAGCAGTACTTC.

Many counts were recorded for this clonotype. The chain combines TRBV7-3 with TRBJ2-3, with 7 bases fitting TRBD2. CDR1 SGHTA and CDR2 FQGTGA come from the germline V gene. V lost 5 bases to trimming and J lost 6 bases; unmatched junction nucleotides: 11. The CDR3 runs 15 residues. As DNA, the CDR3 is TGTGCCAGCAGCAATCGGGTGGCGGGAGATGATACGCAGTATTTT. Its protein is CASSNRVAGDDTQYF. The full variable domain, completed using reference TRBV7-3 and TRBJ2-3, is GAGVSQTPSNKVTEKGKYVELRCDPISGHTALYWYRQSLGQGPEFLIYFQGTGAADDSGLPNDRFFAVRPEGSVSTLKIQRTERGDSAVYLCASSNRVAGDDTQYFGPGTRLTVL.

This clonotype came up many times. The chain joins TRBV11-3 to TRBJ1-6; 7 bases agree with TRBD1. Losses at the gene ends were 2 bases for V and 9 bases for J; bases not matched to a gene: 4. The CDR3 consists of 14 residues. Looked up from germline, CDR1 is SGHNT and CDR2 is YENEEA. DNA for the CDR3: TGTGCCAGCAGCTTAACCAACAGGGGTTCACCCCTCCACTTT. Translating gives CASSLTNRGSPLHF.